The 15 T cell receptor beta chains below were found in one sample sequenced in a study of cytomegalovirus exposure and HLA in healthy donors. The PCR contained 60 Vbeta and 13 Jbeta primers. Clones were sequenced by immunoSEQ multiplex PCR, and TCRdb holds only the in-frame ones, with some missing. The repertoire has more than 130,000 clones, more than 70% of them found once; the top ten carry 4.9%. Sample: PBMCs. These receptors were collected from a woman aged 50 to 65 in good health and CMV-seronegative.

CDR3 sequence reads: CASSLSGHRYEQYF. The CDR3 DNA reads as TGTGCCAGCAGTTTATCTGGACATCGCTACGAGCAGTACTTC. This chain links TRBV27 with TRBJ2-7, with D maybe TRBD1 (5 bases). This CDR3 spans 14 amino acids. Germline-derived CDR1 and CDR2 are MNHEY and SMNVEV (reference sequence). The V gene lost 0 bases and the J gene lost 3 bases, with 9 bases spanning the gap.

V usage is TRBV29-1 and J usage is TRBJ1-1; tentative D call: TRBD1 (6 bases). This CDR3 comprises 12 residues. The ends were cut back, 7 bases at V and 2 bases at J, with 11 bases in the middle. Germline CDR1 SQVTM, CDR2 ANQGSEA. The CDR3 loop reads CSAQQGNTEAFF. CDR3 in DNA: TGCAGCGCTCAACAGGGAAACACTGAAGCTTTCTTT.

The chain couples TRBV21-1 to TRBJ2-5; the listed D gene, TRBD2, was not tested against the DNA. TRBV21-1 represents a pseudogene. The CDR3 consists of 14 residues. The chain's CDR3 is CASNVIAGNETQYF. DNA for the CDR3: TGTGCCAGCAATGTAATCGCGGGGAATGAGACCCAGTACTTC.

The chain uses TRBV19 and TRBJ2-2; 7 nucleotides align to TRBD2. V trimming: 5 bases; J trimming: 6 bases; junction bases outside the gene matches: 3. The germline V gene has CDR1 LNHDA and CDR2 SQIVND (reference sequence). This CDR3 spans 13 amino acids. CDR3 protein: CASSWTSPGELFF. CDR3 sequence (DNA): TGTGCCAGTAGTTGGACTAGTCCCGGGGAGCTGTTTTTT.

The genes are TRBV7-3 and TRBJ2-6; D gene unclear. V lost 5 bases and J 0 bases, leaving 8 bases between the germline ends. Germline V gene sequence: CDR1 SGHTA, CDR2 FQGTGA. The CDR3 is 15 amino acids. CDR3 nucleotide sequence: TGTGCCAGCAGCCCCCAGGACTCTGGGGCCAACGTCCTGACTTTC. Translating it yields CASSPQDSGANVLTF.

V gene TRBV29-1 combines with J gene TRBJ2-5, with TRBD1 matching over 9 bases. The DNA end lines up better with TRBJ2-7; the J call may be wrong. Per germline, CDR1 SQVTM and CDR2 ANQGSEA. CDR3 size: 14 residues. CDR3 in DNA: TGCAGCGTTGGTGGACAGGGGCCGTCCTACGAGCAGTACTTC. Translating gives CSVGGQGPSYEQYF.

The chain joins TRBV2 to TRBJ1-3, with D uncertain. The CDR3 sequence is 15 residues long. V dropped 5 bases and J dropped 0 bases, with 11 bases sitting between them. In germline, CDR1 is SNHLY, CDR2 FYNNEI. In DNA form, the CDR3 reads TGTGCCAGCAGTTCCGAGGGTTTCTCTGGAAACACCATATATTTT. Its translation is CASSSEGFSGNTIYF.

This clone has just a few counts. This chain uses TRBV7-8 with TRBJ2-5, with TRBD2 matching 8 bases. V trimming: 0 bases; J trimming: 5 bases; junction bases outside the gene matches: 5. Germline CDR1 and CDR2: SGHVS and FQNEAQ. This CDR3 contains 15 residues. The CDR3 nucleotides are TGTGCCAGCAGCTTAGCAGCGGGGGCCCGTGAGACCCAGTACTTC. Translated, it gives CASSLAAGARETQYF.

In its sample, this clone was seen a few times. The same CDR3 can be traced to other DNA sequences in this sample. The rearrangement uses TRBV2 and TRBJ2-3, with D hard to call. Germline V gene data show CDR1 as SNHLY and CDR2 as FYNNEI. The CDR3 sequence is 12 residues long. The V gene lost 6 bases and the J gene lost 3 bases, with 7 bases spanning the gap. In nucleotides, the CDR3 is TGTGCCAGCAGGGAGCTGACAGATACGCAGTATTTT. Protein product: CASRELTDTQYF.

The chain carries TRBV9 and TRBJ2-5; TRBD2 agrees at 16 bases. Germline-derived CDR1 and CDR2 are SGDLS and YYNGEE. V shed 4 bases, J shed 5 bases, and the junction held 8 bases outside the gene matches. This CDR3 spans 17 amino acids. The DNA for the CDR3 is TGTGCCAGCAGCTCCGACGAGGGACTAGCGGGGGGGGAGACCCAGTACTTC. Translated: CASSSDEGLAGGETQYF.

The table lists this clone with a few counts. This chain uses TRBV7-9 with TRBJ2-3; the match to TRBD2 covers 9 bases. Germline trimming cut 4 bases from V and 4 bases from J; bases unmatched to any gene: 6. Per the germline V gene, CDR1 is SEHNR and CDR2 is FQNEAQ (reference sequence). The CDR3 is made up of 15 amino acids. The CDR3, as DNA: TGTGCCAGCAGCTGGGCGGGGGGGCCGTCAGATACGCAGTATTTT. Its translation: CASSWAGGPSDTQYF.

The chain has TRBV7-2 and TRBJ2-5; 7 bases are a match to TRBD1. CDR1 and CDR2 (germline): SGHTA, FQGNSA. Trimming at V came to 1 base and at J to 7 bases, leaving 12 bases not matched to a gene. This CDR3 has 16 amino acids. The CDR3 is CASSLGPLTGVGTQYF. The CDR3 region has the DNA TGTGCCAGCAGCTTAGGCCCTCTTACAGGGGTGGGGACCCAGTACTTC.

V is TRBV5-5 and J is TRBJ1-2; 9 bases align to TRBD1. The CDR3 has 14 residues. CDR1 is SGHKS and CDR2 is YYEKEE in the germline V gene (reference sequence). J gave up 7 bases and V 4 bases, and 8 bases lay outside the gene matches. The CDR3 loop reads CASSRPGQGLGYTF. CDR3 bases: TGTGCCAGCAGCCGACCGGGACAGGGTCTTGGCTACACCTTC. The variable domain in full, with the rest retrieved from reference TRBV5-5 and TRBJ1-2, is DAGVTQSPTHLIKTRGQQVTLRCSPISGHKSVSWYQQVLGQGPQFIFQYYEKEERGRGNFPDRFSARQFPNYSSELNVNALLLGDSALYLCASSRPGQGLGYTFGSGTRLTVV.

Details on this clone: The junction differs from germline at one of its ends, possibly a read error. V is TRBV7-7 and J is TRBJ2-1, with D tentatively TRBD2 (7 bases). This CDR3 region has 15 residues. Looked up from germline, CDR1 is SSHAT and CDR2 is FNYEAQ (reference sequence). CDR3 in DNA: TGTGCTAGCAGCGTGGGGGGGCCGGGTTACAATGAGCAGTTCTTC. This gives the protein CASSVGGPGYNEQFF.

The rearrangement links TRBV30 to TRBJ1-2; D call uncertain. The CDR3 is 13 residues long. The ends were cut back, 0 bases at V and 6 bases at J, with 11 bases in the middle. The germline V gene encodes CDR1 GTSNPN and CDR2 SVGIG (reference sequence). Written as DNA, the CDR3 is TGTGCCTGGAGTGTAGGTCAGGAGGATGGCTACACCTTC. It codes for CAWSVGQEDGYTF.